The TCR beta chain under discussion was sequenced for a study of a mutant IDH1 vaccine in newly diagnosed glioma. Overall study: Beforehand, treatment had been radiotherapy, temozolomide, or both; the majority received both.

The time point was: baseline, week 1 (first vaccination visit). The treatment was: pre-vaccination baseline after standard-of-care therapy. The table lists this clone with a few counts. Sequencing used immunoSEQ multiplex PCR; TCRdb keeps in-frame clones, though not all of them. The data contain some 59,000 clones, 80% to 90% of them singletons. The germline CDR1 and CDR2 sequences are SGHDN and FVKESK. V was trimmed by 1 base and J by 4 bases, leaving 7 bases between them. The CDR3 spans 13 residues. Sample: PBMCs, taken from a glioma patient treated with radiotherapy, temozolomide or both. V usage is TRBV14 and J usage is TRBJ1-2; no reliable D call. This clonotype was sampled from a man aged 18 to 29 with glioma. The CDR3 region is CASSQGRGYGYTF. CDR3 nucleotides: TGTGCCAGCAGCCAAGGACGAGGCTATGGCTACACCTTC.